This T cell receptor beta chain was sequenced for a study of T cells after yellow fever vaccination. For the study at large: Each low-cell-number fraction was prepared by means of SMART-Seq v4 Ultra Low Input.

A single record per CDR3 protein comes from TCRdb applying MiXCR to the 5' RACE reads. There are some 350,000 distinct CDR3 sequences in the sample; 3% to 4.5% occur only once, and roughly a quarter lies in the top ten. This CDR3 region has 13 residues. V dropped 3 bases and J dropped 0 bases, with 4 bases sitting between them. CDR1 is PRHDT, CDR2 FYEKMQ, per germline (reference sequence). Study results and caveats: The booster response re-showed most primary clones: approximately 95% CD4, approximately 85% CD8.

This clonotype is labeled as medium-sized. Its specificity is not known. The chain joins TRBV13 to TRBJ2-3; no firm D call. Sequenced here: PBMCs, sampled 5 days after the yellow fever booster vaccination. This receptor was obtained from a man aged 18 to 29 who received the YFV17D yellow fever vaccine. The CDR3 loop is CASSFSSTDTQYF. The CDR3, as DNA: TGTGCCAGCAGCTTCTCCAGCACAGATACGCAGTATTTT.